This T cell receptor beta chain is from a study of blood T cells in healthy people across ages. Every participating donor contributed about 10 milliliters of peripheral blood through a draw. A J-beta primer mix and a sample-barcoded 5' primer were used in a second PCR of about 7 to 12 cycles. TCRdb fed the 5' RACE reads into MiXCR, producing one record per CDR3 protein. The sample carries more than 800,000 distinct CDR3 sequences, 35% to 55% recorded once. Trimming cost V 0 bases and J 11 bases, with 13 bases left between them. From germline, CDR1 is SGHDN and CDR2 FVKESK. The CDR3 runs to 13 residues.

The sequenced material came from blood. This TCR was sampled from a woman aged 55 to 70 in good health. The V call is TRBV14, the J call TRBJ2-5; D is ambiguous. The CDR3, as DNA: TGTGCCAGCAGCCAAGATATCGCAGGTGGGCAGTACTTC. As protein: CASSQDIAGGQYF. The full variable domain, completed using reference TRBV14 and TRBJ2-5, is EAGVTQFPSHSVIEKGQTVTLRCDPISGHDNLYWYRRVMGKEIKFLLHFVKESKQDESGMPNNRFLAERTGGTYSTLKVQPAELEDSGVYFCASSQDIAGGQYFGPGTRLLVL.